This TCR beta chain was identified in a study of tumor and adjacent non-tumor tissue in lung cancer. The overall study: Samples averaged approximately 3.9 million productive TCRbeta reads each.

The library came from three nested PCR rounds adapted from ARM-PCR protocols. Via MiXCR, TCRdb re-called the multiplex PCR reads, giving one row per CDR3 protein. The sample gives 65,000 to 90,000 distinct CDR3 sequences, approximately 68% of which show up once; roughly 12% is in the top ten. In its sample, this clonotype ranks as medium-sized. Its cognate antigen is unknown. The CDR3 extends over 15 amino acids. Trimming cost V 2 bases and J 5 bases, with 12 bases left between them. RNA was extracted from bulk tissue without any cell sorting. Study-level findings and limits: TCR diversity was significantly greater in tumor than normal lung tissue. Top 100 clones took a larger repertoire share in normal lung.

The receptor was isolated from a woman in her 70s with non-small cell lung cancer. The sequencing sample was made of lung tumor tissue. The chain recombines TRBV12-3 or TRBV12-4 with TRBJ2-2; maybe TRBD1 (6 bases). The CDR3 loop reads CASSLRQGRTGELFF. The DNA of the CDR3 is TGTGCCAGCAGTTTAAGGCAGGGGCGAACCGGGGAGCTGTTTTTT.